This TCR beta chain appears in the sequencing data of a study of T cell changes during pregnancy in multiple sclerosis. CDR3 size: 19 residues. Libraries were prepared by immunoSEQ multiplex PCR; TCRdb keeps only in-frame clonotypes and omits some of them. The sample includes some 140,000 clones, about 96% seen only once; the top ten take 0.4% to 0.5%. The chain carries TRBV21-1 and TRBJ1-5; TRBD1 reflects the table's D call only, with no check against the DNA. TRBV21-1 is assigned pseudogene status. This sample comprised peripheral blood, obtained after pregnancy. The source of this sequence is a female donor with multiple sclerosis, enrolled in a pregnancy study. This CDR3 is CASSKARTGVPDSNQPQHF. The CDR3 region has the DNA TGTGCCAGCAGCAAAGCTAGGACAGGGGTTCCGGATAGCAATCAGCCCCAGCATTTT.